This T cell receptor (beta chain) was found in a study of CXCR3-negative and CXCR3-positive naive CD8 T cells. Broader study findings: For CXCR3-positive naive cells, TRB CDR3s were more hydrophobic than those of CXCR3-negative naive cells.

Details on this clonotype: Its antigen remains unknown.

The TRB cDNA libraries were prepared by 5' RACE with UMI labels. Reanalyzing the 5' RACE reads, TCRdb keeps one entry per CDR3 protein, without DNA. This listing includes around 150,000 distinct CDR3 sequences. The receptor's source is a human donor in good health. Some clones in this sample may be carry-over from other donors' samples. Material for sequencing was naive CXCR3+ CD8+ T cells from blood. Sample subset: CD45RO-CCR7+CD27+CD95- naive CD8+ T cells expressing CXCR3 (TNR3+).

The CDR3 loop is CSAPWALTGELFF. The genes are TRBV20-1 and TRBJ2-2; without DNA, the TCRdb call of TRBD2 cannot be checked. Per the germline V gene, CDR1 is DFQATT and CDR2 is SNEGSKA (reference sequence). The CDR3 extends over 13 amino acids.